Listed below are T cell receptor beta chains from one sample, sequenced in a study of somatic mutations in cytotoxic T cells in rheumatoid arthritis. Only in-frame clones appear in the TCRdb table, and some are missing; sequencing was by immunoSEQ multiplex PCR. The sample consists of more than 20,000 clones, 80% to 90% of them appearing once. The sequenced sample was CD8+ T cells sorted from blood. These receptors were collected from an adult with rheumatoid arthritis. Each CDR3 is given with its conserved first and last residue. The order of the fields is D gene, V gene, clone size, J gene, CDR3 DNA, CDR3 protein. The D gene is left open where the match is weak. Expanded clones are given a class, and other clones once, few, many or no size at all.

.,TRBV6-1,.,TRBJ1-1,TGTGCCAGCAGTGAAGGGATCGACAGTGTGACTGAAGCTTTCTTT,CASSEGIDSVTEAFF
.,TRBV19,few,TRBJ1-1,TGTGCCACCAAAACAGGGTATAACACTGAAGCTTTCTTT,CATKTGYNTEAFF
.,TRBV10-3,.,TRBJ2-7,TGTGCCACAACGGAGGGCTCCTACGAGCAGTACTTC,CATTEGSYEQYF
.,TRBV10-2,.,TRBJ2-3,TGCGCCAGCAGTGCCCGGGATACGCAGTATTTT,CASSARDTQYF
.,TRBV21-1,.,TRBJ1-4,TGTGCCAGCCGCTGGGACAGGGTGCCAGATTCTAATGAAAAACTGTTTTTT,CASRWDRVPDSNEKLFF
TRBD1,TRBV18,.,TRBJ2-7,TGTGCCAGCTCACCACAGGGGGCGAGCGAGCAGTACTTC,CASSPQGASEQYF
.,TRBV11-2,.,TRBJ2-7,TGTGCCAGCAGCTTAGATCTCCCCTCGAAAGAGCAGTACTTC,CASSLDLPSKEQYF
.,TRBV13,.,TRBJ1-2,TGTGCCAGCAGCTTACTCTCAGAGCATCATGGCTACACCTTC,CASSLLSEHHGYTF
.,TRBV7-9,.,TRBJ2-5,TGTGCCACCTCAGGGGATCAAGAGACCCAGTACTTC,CATSGDQETQYF
.,TRBV27,once,TRBJ2-7,TGTGCCAGCACTCCCTCCACGCGGGGGACACCCGTCCGCGAGCAGTACTTC,CASTPSTRGTPVREQYF
.,TRBV5-1,.,TRBJ1-1,TGCGCCAGCAGCTTGGCCTTTAATCTTATGAACACTGAAGCTTTCTTT,CASSLAFNLMNTEAFF
.,TRBV7-8,.,TRBJ2-3,TGTGCCAGCAGCTTAGACATGGTCCCGACGGTTACGCAGTATTTT,CASSLDMVPTVTQYF
.,TRBV6-6,.,TRBJ1-6,TGTGCCAGCACCCCCTGGGTCCGCAATTCACCCCTCCACTTT,CASTPWVRNSPLHF
TRBD2,TRBV2,.,TRBJ2-3,TGTGCCAGCAGTGCGACTAGCGGGGAGGCAGATACGCAGTATTTT,CASSATSGEADTQYF
TRBD2,TRBV27,.,TRBJ2-3,TGTGCCAGCAGTTTAGGGACTAGCGGCACAGATACGCAGTATTTT,CASSLGTSGTDTQYF
.,TRBV11-1,few,TRBJ1-1,TGTGCCAGCAGCCCTACCGGACAGAACACTGAAGCTTTCTTT,CASSPTGQNTEAFF
.,TRBV4-1,.,TRBJ2-7,TGCGCCAGCAGCCAAGGGGTCGGGGAACAACACGAGCAGTACTTC,CASSQGVGEQHEQYF
.,TRBV14,.,TRBJ1-1,TGTGCCAGCAGCTACGACAGTAACACTGAAGCTTTCTTT,CASSYDSNTEAFF
.,TRBV11-1,.,TRBJ2-7,TGTGCCAGCAGCCCAAGTAGTTCTGGGGACCGCTCCTACGAGCAGTACTTC,CASSPSSSGDRSYEQYF
.,TRBV25-1,.,TRBJ2-7,TGTGCCAGCAGTGCAGGGCTCCGCGGCGAGCAGTACTTC,CASSAGLRGEQYF
TRBD2,TRBV19,.,TRBJ2-7,TGTGCCAGTAGTATAGACGGGGGGTCCTACGAGCAGTACTTC,CASSIDGGSYEQYF
TRBD1,TRBV19,.,TRBJ1-5,TGTGCCAGTGCCGGGACAGGGGGTCGGCGCAATCAGCCCCAGCATTTT,CASAGTGGRRNQPQHF
TRBD1,TRBV7-9,.,TRBJ2-1,TGTGCCAGCAGCCTGGACAGGGTTCACAATGAGCAGTTCTTC,CASSLDRVHNEQFF
.,TRBV7-9,.,TRBJ2-1,TGTGCCAGCAGCTTAATCCATGGGCTTTACAATGAGCAGTTCTTC,CASSLIHGLYNEQFF
.,TRBV5-1,few,TRBJ1-1,TGCGCCAGCACTTACGCGGGGGAGAACACTGAAGCTTTCTTT,CASTYAGENTEAFF
TRBD2,TRBV5-6,.,TRBJ2-1,TGTGCCAGCGGGCTAGCGGGCGAGGAGCAGTTCTTC,CASGLAGEEQFF
.,TRBV18,.,TRBJ1-5,TGTGCCAGCTCACCAATGGGGGGGGCTGTTAATCAGCCCCAGCATTTT,CASSPMGGAVNQPQHF
TRBD1,TRBV7-7,once,TRBJ1-1,TGTGCCAGCAGCTCTTCAGGGGGCACTGAAGCTTTCTTT,CASSSSGGTEAFF
.,TRBV7-9,few,TRBJ2-1,TGTGCCAGCAGCTTTGGACGCCTCGAGCAGTTCTTC,CASSFGRLEQFF
.,TRBV7-9,.,TRBJ2-4,TGTGCCAGCAGCTTAGGCATAGGGAAAAACATTCAGTACTTC,CASSLGIGKNIQYF
.,TRBV21-1,.,TRBJ2-3,TGTGCCAGCGGGACTAGCGGATACACAGATACGCAGTATTTT,CASGTSGYTDTQYF
.,TRBV1,.,TRBJ1-4,TGCACCAGCAGCCGATTTCACAGGGCATGTAGTGAAAAACTGTTTTTT,CTSSRFHRACSEKLFF
.,TRBV5-1,.,TRBJ1-1,TGCGCCAGCAGCGCCAGGGGTACTGAAGCTTTCTTT,CASSARGTEAFF
.,TRBV9,once,TRBJ1-2,TGTGCCAGCAGCCCCGGGGACACAACTATCGGCTACACCTTC,CASSPGDTTIGYTF
.,TRBV29-1,.,TRBJ2-7,TGCAGCGTCGCCGGGACATTCCCTAACGAGCAGTACTTC,CSVAGTFPNEQYF
TRBD2,TRBV11-2,.,TRBJ2-5,TGTGCCAGCAGCGGGACTAGCGGGGGGTCGGGGGAGACCCAGTACTTC,CASSGTSGGSGETQYF
TRBD1,TRBV27,.,TRBJ1-4,TGTGCCAGCAGCCGGTACCAGACAGGGACTAATGAAAAACTGTTTTTT,CASSRYQTGTNEKLFF
.,TRBV20-1,.,TRBJ1-1,TGCAGTGCTAGGTCTACTGAAGCTTTCTTT,CSARSTEAFF
.,TRBV18,.,TRBJ2-2,TGTGCCAGCTCACCAGACAGAAACACCGGGGAGCTGTTTTTT,CASSPDRNTGELFF
TRBD2,TRBV5-4,.,TRBJ2-3,TGTGCCAGCAGCTTGGGTTTAGCGGGGAAAGATACGCAGTATTTT,CASSLGLAGKDTQYF
TRBD2,TRBV7-9,.,TRBJ2-5,TGTGCCAGCAGCTTAGTAGGGCGGGGGGAACAAGAGACCCAGTACTTC,CASSLVGRGEQETQYF